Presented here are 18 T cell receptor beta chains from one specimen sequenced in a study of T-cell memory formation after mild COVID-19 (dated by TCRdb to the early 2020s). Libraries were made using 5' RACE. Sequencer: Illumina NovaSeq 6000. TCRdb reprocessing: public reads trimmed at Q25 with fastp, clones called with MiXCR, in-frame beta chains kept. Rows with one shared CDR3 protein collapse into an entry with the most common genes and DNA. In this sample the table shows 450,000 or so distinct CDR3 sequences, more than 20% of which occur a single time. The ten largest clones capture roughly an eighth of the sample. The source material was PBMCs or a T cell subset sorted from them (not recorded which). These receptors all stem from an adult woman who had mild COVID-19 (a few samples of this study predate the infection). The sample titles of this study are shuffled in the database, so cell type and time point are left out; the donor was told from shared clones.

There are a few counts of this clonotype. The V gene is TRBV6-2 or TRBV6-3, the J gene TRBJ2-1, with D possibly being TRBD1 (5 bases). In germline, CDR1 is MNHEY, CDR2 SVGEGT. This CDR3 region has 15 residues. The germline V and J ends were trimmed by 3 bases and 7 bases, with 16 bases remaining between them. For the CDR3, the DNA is TGTGCCAGCAGTTATGAAGGGGTATCATTTAATGAGCAGTTCTTC. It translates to CASSYEGVSFNEQFF.

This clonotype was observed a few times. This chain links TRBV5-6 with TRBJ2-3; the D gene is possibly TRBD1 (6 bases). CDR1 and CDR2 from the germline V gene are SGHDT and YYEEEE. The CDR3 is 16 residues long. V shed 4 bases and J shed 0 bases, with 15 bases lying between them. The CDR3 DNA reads TGTGCCAGCAGCGCTCTGGACAGATCTAGCACAGATACGCAGTATTTT. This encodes CASSALDRSSTDTQYF.

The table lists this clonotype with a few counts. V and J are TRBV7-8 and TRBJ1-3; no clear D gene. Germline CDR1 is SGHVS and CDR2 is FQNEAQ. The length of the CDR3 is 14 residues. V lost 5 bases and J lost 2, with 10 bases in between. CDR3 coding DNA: TGTGCCAGCAGCAGATTAGGGACTGGAAACACCATATATTTT. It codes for CASSRLGTGNTIYF.

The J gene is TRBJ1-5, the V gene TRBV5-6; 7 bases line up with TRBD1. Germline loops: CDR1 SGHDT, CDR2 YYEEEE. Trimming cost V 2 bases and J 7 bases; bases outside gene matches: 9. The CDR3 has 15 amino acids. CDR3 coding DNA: TGTGCCAGCAGCTTAGAGGGGGCATTGGCACAGCCCCAGCATTTT. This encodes CASSLEGALAQPQHF.

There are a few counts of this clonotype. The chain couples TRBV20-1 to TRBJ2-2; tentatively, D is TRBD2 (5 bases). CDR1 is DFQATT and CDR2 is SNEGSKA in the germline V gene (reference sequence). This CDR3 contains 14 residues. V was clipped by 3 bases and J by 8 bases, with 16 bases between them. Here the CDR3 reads CSASRTPRWGELFF. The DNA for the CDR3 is TGCAGTGCTAGTAGGACTCCCAGATGGGGGGAGCTGTTTTTT.

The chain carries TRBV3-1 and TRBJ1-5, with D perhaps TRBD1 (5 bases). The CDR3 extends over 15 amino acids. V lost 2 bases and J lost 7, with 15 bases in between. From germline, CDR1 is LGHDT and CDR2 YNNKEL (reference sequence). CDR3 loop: CASSQNGGFRQPQHF. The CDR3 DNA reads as TGTGCCAGCAGCCAAAACGGGGGGTTTCGGCAGCCCCAGCATTTT.

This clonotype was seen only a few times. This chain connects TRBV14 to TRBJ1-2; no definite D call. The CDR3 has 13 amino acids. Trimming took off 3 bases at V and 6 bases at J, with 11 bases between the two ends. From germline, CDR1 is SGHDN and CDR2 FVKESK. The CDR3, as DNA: TGTGCCAGCAGCCATCTAGGGCACCATGGCTACACCTTC. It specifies CASSHLGHHGYTF.

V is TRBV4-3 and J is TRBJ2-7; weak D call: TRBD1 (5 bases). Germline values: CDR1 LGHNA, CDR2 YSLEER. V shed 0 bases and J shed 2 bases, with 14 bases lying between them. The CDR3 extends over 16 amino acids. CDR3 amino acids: CASSQDQGVLPYEQYF. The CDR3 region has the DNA TGCGCCAGCAGCCAAGATCAAGGGGTTCTCCCCTACGAGCAGTACTTC.

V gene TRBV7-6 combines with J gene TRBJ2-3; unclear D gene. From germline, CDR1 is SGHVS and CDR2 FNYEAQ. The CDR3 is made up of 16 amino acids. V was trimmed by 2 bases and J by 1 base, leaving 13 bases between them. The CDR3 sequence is CASSLPLTPGTDTQYF. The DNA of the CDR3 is TGTGCCAGCAGCTTACCTCTGACCCCCGGCACAGATACGCAGTATTTT.

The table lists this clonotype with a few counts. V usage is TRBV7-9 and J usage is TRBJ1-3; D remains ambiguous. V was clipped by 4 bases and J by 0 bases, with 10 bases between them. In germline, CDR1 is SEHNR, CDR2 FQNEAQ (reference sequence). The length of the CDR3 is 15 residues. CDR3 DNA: TGTGCCAGCAGCTCCCGTCCCAGCTCTGGAAACACCATATATTTT. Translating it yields CASSSRPSSGNTIYF.

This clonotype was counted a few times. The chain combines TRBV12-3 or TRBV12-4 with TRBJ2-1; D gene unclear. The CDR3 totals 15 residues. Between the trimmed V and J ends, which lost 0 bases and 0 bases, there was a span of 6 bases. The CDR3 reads CASSLAESSYNEQFF. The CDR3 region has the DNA TGTGCCAGCAGTTTAGCGGAGAGCTCCTACAATGAGCAGTTCTTC.

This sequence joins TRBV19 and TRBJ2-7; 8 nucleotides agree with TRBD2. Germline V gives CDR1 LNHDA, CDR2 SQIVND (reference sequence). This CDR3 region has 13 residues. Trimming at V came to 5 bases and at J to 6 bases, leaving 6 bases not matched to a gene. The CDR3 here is CASSRTSISEQYF. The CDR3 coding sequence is TGTGCCAGTAGTCGGACTAGCATCTCCGAGCAGTACTTC.

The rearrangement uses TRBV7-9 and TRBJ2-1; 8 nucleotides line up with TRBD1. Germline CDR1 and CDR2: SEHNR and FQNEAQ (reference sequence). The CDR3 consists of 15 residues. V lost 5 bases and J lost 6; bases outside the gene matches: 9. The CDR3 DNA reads TGTGCCAGCAGCCAATGGACAGGGTCCGGCAATGAGCAGTTCTTC. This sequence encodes CASSQWTGSGNEQFF.

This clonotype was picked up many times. The CDR3 reads CASSLTGTGGVYEQYF. Here the CDR3 DNA reads TGCGCCAGCAGCTTAACCGGGACAGGGGGCGTTTACGAGCAGTACTTC. V is TRBV5-1 and J is TRBJ2-7; 12 bases are shared with TRBD1. The germline V gene has CDR1 SGHRS and CDR2 YFSETQ. The ends lost 2 bases at V and 4 bases at J; junction bases unmatched: 7. The CDR3 sequence is 16 residues long.

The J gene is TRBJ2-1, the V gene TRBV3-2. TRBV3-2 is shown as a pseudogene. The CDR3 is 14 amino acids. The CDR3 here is CASGKETTYNEQFF. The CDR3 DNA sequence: TGTGCCAGCGGCAAAGAGACGACCTACAATGAGCAGTTCTTC.

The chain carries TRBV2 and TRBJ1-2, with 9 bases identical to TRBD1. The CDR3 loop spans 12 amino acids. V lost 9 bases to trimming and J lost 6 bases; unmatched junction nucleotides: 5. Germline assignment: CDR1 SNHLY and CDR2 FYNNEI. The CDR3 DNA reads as TGTGCCAGGAAGGACAGGGGTGATGGCTACACCTTC. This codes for CARKDRGDGYTF.

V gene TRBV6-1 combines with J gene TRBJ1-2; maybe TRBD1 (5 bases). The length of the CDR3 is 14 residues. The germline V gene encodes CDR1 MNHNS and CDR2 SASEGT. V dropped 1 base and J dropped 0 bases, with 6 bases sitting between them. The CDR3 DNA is TGTGCCAGCAGTGAAGGGACACCTAACTATGGCTACACCTTC. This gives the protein CASSEGTPNYGYTF.

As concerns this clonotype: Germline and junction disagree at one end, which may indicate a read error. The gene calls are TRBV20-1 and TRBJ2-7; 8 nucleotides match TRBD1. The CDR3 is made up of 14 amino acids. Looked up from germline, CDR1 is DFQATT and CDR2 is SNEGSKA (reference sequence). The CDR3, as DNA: TGCAGTGATAGAGATCGGGACAGGTCCTACGAGCAGTACTTC. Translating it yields CSDRDRDRSYEQYF.